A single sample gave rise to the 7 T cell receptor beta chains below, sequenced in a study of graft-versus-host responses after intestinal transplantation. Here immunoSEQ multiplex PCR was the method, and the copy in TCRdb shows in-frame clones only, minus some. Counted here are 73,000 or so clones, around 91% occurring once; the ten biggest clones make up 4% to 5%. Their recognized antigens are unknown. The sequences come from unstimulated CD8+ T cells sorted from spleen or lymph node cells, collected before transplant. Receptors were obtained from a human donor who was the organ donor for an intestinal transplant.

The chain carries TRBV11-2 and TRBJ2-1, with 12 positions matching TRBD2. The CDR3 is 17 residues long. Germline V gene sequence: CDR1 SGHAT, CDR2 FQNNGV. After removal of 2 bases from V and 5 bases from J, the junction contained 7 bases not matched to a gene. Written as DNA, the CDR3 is TGTGCCAGCAGCTTATTGACTAGCGGGGGCCTCCACAATGAGCAGTTCTTC. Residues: CASSLLTSGGLHNEQFF.

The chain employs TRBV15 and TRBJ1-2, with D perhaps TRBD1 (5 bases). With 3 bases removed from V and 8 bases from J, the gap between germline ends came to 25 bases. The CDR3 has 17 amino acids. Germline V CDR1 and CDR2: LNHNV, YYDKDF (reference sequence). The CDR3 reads CATSSTREGRTLGGYTF. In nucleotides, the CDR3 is TGTGCCACCAGCAGCACCAGGGAGGGTCGTACCCTGGGAGGCTACACCTTC.

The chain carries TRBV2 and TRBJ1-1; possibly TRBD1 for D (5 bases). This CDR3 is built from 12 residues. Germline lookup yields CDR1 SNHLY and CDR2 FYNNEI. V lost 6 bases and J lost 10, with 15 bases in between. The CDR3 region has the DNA TGTGCCAGCAGGGAGGGGCTCGGTGCAGCTTTCTTT. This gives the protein CASREGLGAAFF.

The CDR3 spells CASSRGGIVYEQYV. The CDR3 DNA follows: TGTGCCAGTAGTCGGGGGGGGATCGTATACGAGCAGTACGTC. The genes are TRBV19 and TRBJ2-7; 8 bases agree with TRBD2. From germline, CDR1 is LNHDA and CDR2 SQIVND (reference sequence). This CDR3 has 14 amino acids. The V gene end was trimmed by 5 bases and the J gene end by 4 bases; junction bases not matched to a gene: 7.

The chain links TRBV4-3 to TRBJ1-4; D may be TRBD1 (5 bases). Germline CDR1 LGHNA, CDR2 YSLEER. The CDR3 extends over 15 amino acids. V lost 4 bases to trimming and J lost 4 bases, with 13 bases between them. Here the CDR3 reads CASSLTGAINEKLFF. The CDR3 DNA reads TGCGCCAGCAGCCTTACAGGAGCCATTAATGAAAAACTGTTTTTT.

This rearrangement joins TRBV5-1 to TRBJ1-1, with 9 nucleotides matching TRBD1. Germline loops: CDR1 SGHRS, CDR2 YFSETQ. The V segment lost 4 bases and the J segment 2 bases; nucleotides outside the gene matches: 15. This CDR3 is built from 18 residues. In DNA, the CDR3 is TGCGCCAGCAGCGATGGGGACAGGGATGCCATGATAAACACTGAAGCTTTCTTT. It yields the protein CASSDGDRDAMINTEAFF.

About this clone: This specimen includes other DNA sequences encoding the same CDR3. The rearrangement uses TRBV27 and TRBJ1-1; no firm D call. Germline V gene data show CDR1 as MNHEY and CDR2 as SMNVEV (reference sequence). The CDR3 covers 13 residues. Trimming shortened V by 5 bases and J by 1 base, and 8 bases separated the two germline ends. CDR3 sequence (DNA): TGTGCCAGCAGTCTTCAGTGGAACACTGAAGCTTTCTTT. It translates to CASSLQWNTEAFF.